A selection of T cell receptor beta chains follows, all from one sample in a study of beta chain features in type 1 diabetes. TCRdb's table, derived via immunoSEQ multiplex PCR, lists solely in-frame clones and lacks some. Of hundreds of thousands of clones listed, roughly 15% are singletons. Sample: naive CD4+ T cells from blood. All receptors come from a young man with type 1 diabetes. Both conserved end residues are part of each CDR3. The order of the fields is J gene, V gene, CDR3 length, CDR3 protein.

J gene: TRBJ2-7
V gene: TRBV11-2
CDR3 length: 15
CDR3 protein: CASSHPGAGGYEQYF

J gene: TRBJ1-2
V gene: TRBV18
CDR3 length: 14
CDR3 protein: CASSPTAQALGYTF

J gene: TRBJ1-1
V gene: TRBV10-3
CDR3 length: 13
CDR3 protein: CAIRGRADTEAFF

J gene: TRBJ2-5
V gene: TRBV7-2
CDR3 length: 15
CDR3 protein: CASSSPGGRRETQYF

J gene: TRBJ2-7
V gene: TRBV14
CDR3 length: 15
CDR3 protein: CASSRYSQSSYEQYF

J gene: TRBJ2-7
V gene: TRBV6-5
CDR3 length: 16
CDR3 protein: CASSYNKRTPSREQYF

J gene: TRBJ2-1
V gene: TRBV30
CDR3 length: 13
CDR3 protein: CAWASGPYNEQFF

J gene: TRBJ2-7
V gene: TRBV11-2
CDR3 length: 15
CDR3 protein: CASSLDPGLHLEQYF

J gene: TRBJ2-5
V gene: TRBV5-1
CDR3 length: 15
CDR3 protein: CASSGKTGGEETQYF

J gene: TRBJ2-5
V gene: TRBV15
CDR3 length: 14
CDR3 protein: CATSRDRGGETQYF

J gene: TRBJ1-3
V gene: TRBV5-6
CDR3 length: 15
CDR3 protein: CASSKRGQLGNTIYF

J gene: TRBJ2-7
V gene: TRBV9
CDR3 length: 13
CDR3 protein: CASSIGGTGEQYF

J gene: TRBJ2-3
V gene: TRBV28
CDR3 length: 15
CDR3 protein: CASSLAGARTDTQYF

J gene: TRBJ1-4
V gene: TRBV9
CDR3 length: 16
CDR3 protein: CASSLGQGATNEKLFF

J gene: TRBJ2-3
V gene: TRBV27
CDR3 length: 15
CDR3 protein: CASRRVRLPSDTQYF

J gene: TRBJ2-5
V gene: TRBV9
CDR3 length: 14
CDR3 protein: CASSADRGRETQYF

J gene: TRBJ2-5
V gene: TRBV4-3
CDR3 length: 13
CDR3 protein: CASSEEYQETQYF

J gene: TRBJ2-5
V gene: TRBV27
CDR3 length: 13
CDR3 protein: CASASRNTETQYF

J gene: TRBJ1-4
V gene: TRBV15
CDR3 length: 14
CDR3 protein: CATSRRATNEKLFF

J gene: TRBJ1-6
V gene: TRBV7-2
CDR3 length: 16
CDR3 protein: CASSLGTGDYNSPLHF

J gene: TRBJ2-3
V gene: TRBV7-9
CDR3 length: 12
CDR3 protein: CASSLGDSSQYF

J gene: TRBJ2-3
V gene: TRBV6-6
CDR3 length: 14
CDR3 protein: CASSYSWPTDTQYF

J gene: TRBJ2-5
V gene: TRBV11-2
CDR3 length: 15
CDR3 protein: CASSLDPRYQETQYF

J gene: TRBJ2-3
V gene: TRBV15
CDR3 length: 14
CDR3 protein: CATSWGRSTDTQYF

J gene: TRBJ1-1
V gene: TRBV7-9
CDR3 length: 14
CDR3 protein: CASSSVPTGTEAFF

J gene: TRBJ2-1
V gene: TRBV12-5
CDR3 length: 15
CDR3 protein: CASGSGDAKPSEQFF

J gene: TRBJ2-3
V gene: TRBV5-1
CDR3 length: 15
CDR3 protein: CASSFGSVSTDTQYF

J gene: TRBJ2-6
V gene: TRBV2
CDR3 length: 17
CDR3 protein: CASSGQGPTSGANVLTF

J gene: TRBJ2-7
V gene: TRBV15
CDR3 length: 15
CDR3 protein: CATSRAGALLYEQYF

J gene: TRBJ2-1
V gene: TRBV6-6
CDR3 length: 13
CDR3 protein: CASSLELATEQFF

J gene: TRBJ1-2
V gene: TRBV29-1
CDR3 length: 12
CDR3 protein: CSVDPGIYGYTF

J gene: TRBJ2-1
V gene: TRBV7-8
CDR3 length: 16
CDR3 protein: CASSLVPRGPYNEQFF

J gene: TRBJ2-1
V gene: TRBV7-2
CDR3 length: 15
CDR3 protein: CASSLGGPAGHEQFF

J gene: TRBJ2-2
V gene: TRBV5-4
CDR3 length: 16
CDR3 protein: CASSLLAGGNTGELFF

J gene: TRBJ2-7
V gene: TRBV28
CDR3 length: 14
CDR3 protein: CASRGRRAGYEQYF

J gene: TRBJ2-7
V gene: TRBV4-1
CDR3 length: 13
CDR3 protein: CASSRVAGYEQYF

J gene: TRBJ2-7
V gene: TRBV27
CDR3 length: 15
CDR3 protein: CASQPPGLPPYEQYF

J gene: TRBJ1-2
V gene: TRBV4-3
CDR3 length: 15
CDR3 protein: CASSQGSGAFYGYTF

J gene: TRBJ2-7
V gene: TRBV20-1
CDR3 length: 11
CDR3 protein: CSARVSGGKYF

J gene: TRBJ2-7
V gene: TRBV7-9
CDR3 length: 13
CDR3 protein: CASSPVGGDEQYF

J gene: TRBJ1-2
V gene: TRBV27
CDR3 length: 18
CDR3 protein: CASSSASGQGAIYYGYTF

J gene: TRBJ2-1
V gene: TRBV6-1
CDR3 length: 16
CDR3 protein: CASSVEYRTEVNEQFF

J gene: TRBJ1-2
V gene: TRBV28
CDR3 length: 16
CDR3 protein: CASSLPRYRTNYGYTF

J gene: TRBJ2-1
V gene: TRBV30
CDR3 length: 14
CDR3 protein: CAWRLAGGPFEQFF

J gene: TRBJ2-6
V gene: TRBV28
CDR3 length: 18
CDR3 protein: CASSLGGQGAAGANVLTF

J gene: TRBJ2-2
V gene: TRBV13
CDR3 length: 15
CDR3 protein: CASSRGTLETGELFF

J gene: TRBJ2-3
V gene: TRBV5-1
CDR3 length: 16
CDR3 protein: CASSSGQSFEADTQYF

J gene: TRBJ2-5
V gene: TRBV7-9
CDR3 length: 13
CDR3 protein: CASSSITGQVQYF

J gene: TRBJ1-5
V gene: TRBV7-9
CDR3 length: 14
CDR3 protein: CASSHPGPGQPQHF